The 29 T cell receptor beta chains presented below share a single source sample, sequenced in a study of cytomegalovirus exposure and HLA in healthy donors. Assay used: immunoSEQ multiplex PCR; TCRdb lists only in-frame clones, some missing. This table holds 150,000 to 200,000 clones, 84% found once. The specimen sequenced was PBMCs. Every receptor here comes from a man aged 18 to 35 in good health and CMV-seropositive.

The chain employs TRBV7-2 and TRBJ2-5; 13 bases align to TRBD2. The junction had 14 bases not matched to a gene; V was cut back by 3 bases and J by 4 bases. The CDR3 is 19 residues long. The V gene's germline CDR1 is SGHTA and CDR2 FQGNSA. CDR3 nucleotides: TGTGCCAGCAGCTTCCCCCGGACTAGCGGGAGAAAGCCACGAGAGACCCAGTACTTC. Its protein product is CASSFPRTSGRKPRETQYF.

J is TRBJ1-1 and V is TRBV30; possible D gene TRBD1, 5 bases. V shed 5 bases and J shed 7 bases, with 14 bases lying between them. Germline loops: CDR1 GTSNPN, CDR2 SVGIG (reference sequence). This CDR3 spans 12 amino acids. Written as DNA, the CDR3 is TGTGCCTGGTCCGGGGGGGTCCTTGAAGCTTTCTTT. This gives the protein CAWSGGVLEAFF.

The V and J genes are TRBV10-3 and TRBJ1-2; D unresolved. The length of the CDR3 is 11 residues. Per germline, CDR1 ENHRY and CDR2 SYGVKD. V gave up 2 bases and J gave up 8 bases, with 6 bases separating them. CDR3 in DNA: TGTGCCATCAGTGAGACGGGGGGCTACACCTTC. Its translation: CAISETGGYTF.

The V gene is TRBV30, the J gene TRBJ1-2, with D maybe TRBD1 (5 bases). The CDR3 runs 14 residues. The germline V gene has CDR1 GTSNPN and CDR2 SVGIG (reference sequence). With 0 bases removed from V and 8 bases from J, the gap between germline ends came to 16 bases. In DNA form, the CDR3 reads TGTGCCTGGAGTGTACGGGGACTGGGCGACGGCTACACCTTC. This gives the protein CAWSVRGLGDGYTF.

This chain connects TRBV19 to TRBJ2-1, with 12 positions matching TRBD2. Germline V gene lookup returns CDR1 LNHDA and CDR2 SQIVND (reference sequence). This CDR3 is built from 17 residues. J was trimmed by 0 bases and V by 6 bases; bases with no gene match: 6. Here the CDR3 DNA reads TGTGCCAGTAGCAGAGGACTAGCGGGGACCTCCTACAATGAGCAGTTCTTC. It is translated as CASSRGLAGTSYNEQFF.

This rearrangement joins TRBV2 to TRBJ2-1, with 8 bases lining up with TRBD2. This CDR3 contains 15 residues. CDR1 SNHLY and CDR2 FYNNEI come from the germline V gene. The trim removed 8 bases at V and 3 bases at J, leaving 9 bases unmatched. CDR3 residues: CASGDTGGNYNEQFF. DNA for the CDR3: TGTGCCAGCGGCGACACGGGGGGGAACTACAATGAGCAGTTCTTC.

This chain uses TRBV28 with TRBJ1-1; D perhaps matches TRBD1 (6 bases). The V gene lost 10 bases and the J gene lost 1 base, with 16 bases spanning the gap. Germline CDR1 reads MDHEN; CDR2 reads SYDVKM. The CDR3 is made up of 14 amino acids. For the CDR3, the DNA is TGTGCCACCCGAGGGGGACACCGGAACACTGAAGCTTTCTTT. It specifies CATRGGHRNTEAFF.

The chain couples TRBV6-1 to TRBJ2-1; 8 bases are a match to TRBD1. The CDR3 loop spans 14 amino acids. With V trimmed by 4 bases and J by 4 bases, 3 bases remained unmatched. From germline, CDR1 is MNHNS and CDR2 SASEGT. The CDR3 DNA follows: TGTGCCAGCAGTGGACAGGGGCGGTACAATGAGCAGTTCTTC. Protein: CASSGQGRYNEQFF.

CDR3 loop: CASRPGTGDTGELFF. The CDR3 coding sequence is TGTGCCAGCAGACCGGGGACAGGGGACACCGGGGAGCTGTTTTTT. This chain joins TRBV28 and TRBJ2-2; 10 bases are shared with TRBD1. From germline, CDR1 is MDHEN and CDR2 SYDVKM. V lost 6 bases to trimming and J lost 3 bases; unmatched junction nucleotides: 4. This CDR3 has 15 amino acids.

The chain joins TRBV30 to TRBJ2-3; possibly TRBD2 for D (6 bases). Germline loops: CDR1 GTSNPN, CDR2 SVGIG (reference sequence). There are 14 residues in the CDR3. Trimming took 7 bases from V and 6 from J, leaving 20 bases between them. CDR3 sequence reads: CASNGGRPGDTQYF. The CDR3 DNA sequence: TGTGCCTCAAACGGGGGTCGTCCTGGGGATACGCAGTATTTT.

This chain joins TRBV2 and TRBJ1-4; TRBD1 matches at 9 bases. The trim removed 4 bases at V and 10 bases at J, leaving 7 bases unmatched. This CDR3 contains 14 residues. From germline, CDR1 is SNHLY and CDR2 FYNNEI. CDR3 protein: CASSGGQGFVKLFF. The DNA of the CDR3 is TGTGCCAGCAGTGGGGGACAGGGTTTCGTAAAACTGTTTTTT.

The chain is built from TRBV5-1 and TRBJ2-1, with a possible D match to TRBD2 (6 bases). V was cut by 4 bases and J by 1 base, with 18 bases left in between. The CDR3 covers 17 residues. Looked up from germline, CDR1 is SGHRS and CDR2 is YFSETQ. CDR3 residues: CASSTEPTGASYNEQFF. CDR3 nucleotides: TGCGCCAGCAGCACCGAACCCACGGGAGCATCCTACAATGAGCAGTTCTTC.

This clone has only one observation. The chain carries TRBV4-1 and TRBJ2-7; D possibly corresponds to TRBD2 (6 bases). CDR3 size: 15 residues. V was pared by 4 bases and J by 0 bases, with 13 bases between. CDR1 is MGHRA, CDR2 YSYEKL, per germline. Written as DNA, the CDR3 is TGCGCCAGCAGCCGAGCGGACGGGAGCTCCTACGAGCAGTACTTC. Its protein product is CASSRADGSSYEQYF.

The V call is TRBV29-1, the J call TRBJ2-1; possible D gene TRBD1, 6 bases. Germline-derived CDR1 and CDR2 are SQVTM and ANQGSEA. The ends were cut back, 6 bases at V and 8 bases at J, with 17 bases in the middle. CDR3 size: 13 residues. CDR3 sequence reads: CSVHSGERYEQFF. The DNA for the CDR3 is TGCAGCGTCCATTCAGGGGAGCGCTATGAGCAGTTCTTC.

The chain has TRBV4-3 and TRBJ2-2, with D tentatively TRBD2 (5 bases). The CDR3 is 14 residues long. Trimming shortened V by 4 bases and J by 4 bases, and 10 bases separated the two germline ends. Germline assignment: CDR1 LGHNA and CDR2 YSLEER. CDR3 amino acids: CASSRTAGTGELFF. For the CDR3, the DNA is TGCGCCAGCAGCCGAACGGCGGGCACCGGGGAGCTGTTTTTT.

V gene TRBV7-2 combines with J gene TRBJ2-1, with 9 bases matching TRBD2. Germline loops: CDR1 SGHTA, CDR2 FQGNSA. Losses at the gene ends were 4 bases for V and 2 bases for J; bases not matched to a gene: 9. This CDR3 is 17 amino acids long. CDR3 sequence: CASSSQAGGPPYNEQFF. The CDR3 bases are TGTGCCAGCAGCTCCCAGGCGGGAGGGCCCCCCTACAATGAGCAGTTCTTC.

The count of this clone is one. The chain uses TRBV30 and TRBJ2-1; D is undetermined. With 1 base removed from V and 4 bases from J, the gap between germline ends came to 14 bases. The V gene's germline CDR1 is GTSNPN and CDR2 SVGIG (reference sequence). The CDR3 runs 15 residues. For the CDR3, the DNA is TGTGCCTGGAGTGCCCTCCGGTACGAATACAATGAGCAGTTCTTC. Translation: CAWSALRYEYNEQFF.

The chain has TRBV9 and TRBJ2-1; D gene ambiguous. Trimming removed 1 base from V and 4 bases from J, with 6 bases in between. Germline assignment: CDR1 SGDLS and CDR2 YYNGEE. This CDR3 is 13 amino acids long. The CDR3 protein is CASSVHTYNEQFF. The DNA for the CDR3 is TGTGCCAGCAGCGTACACACATACAATGAGCAGTTCTTC.

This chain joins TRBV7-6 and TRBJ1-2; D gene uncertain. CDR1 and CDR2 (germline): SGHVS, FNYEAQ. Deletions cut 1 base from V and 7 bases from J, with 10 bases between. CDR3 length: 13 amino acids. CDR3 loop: CASSLGGVGGYTF. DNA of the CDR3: TGTGCCAGCAGCTTAGGCGGGGTCGGTGGCTACACCTTC.

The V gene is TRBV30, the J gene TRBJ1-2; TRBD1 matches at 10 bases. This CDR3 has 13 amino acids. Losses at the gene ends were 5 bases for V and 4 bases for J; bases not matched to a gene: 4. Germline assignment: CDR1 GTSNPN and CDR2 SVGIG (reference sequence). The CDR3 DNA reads TGTGCCTGGCGGGGACAGGGGTCCTATGGCTACACCTTC. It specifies CAWRGQGSYGYTF.

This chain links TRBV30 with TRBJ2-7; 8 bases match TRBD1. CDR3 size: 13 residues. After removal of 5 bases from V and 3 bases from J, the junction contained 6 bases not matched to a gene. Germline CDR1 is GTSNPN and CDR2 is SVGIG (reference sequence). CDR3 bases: TGTGCCTGGGGACAGGGCCCTCTCTACGAGCAGTACTTC. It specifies CAWGQGPLYEQYF.

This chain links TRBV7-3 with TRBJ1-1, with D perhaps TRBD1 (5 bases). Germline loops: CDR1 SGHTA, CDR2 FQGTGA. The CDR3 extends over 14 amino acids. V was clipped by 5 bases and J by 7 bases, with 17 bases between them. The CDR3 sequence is CASSGGGKTSEAFF. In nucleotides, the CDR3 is TGTGCCAGCAGCGGCGGGGGGAAAACCAGTGAAGCTTTCTTT.

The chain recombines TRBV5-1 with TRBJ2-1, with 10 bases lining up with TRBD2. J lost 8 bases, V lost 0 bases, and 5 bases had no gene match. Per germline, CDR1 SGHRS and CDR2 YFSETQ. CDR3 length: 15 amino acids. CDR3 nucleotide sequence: TGCGCCAGCAGCTTGGCGCTAGCGGGAGCGGATGAGCAGTTCTTC. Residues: CASSLALAGADEQFF.

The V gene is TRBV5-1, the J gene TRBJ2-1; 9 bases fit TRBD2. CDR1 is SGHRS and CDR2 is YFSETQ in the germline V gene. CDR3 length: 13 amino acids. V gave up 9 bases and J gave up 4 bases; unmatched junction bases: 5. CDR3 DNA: TGCGCCACCGGGACTAGCTCATACAATGAGCAGTTCTTC. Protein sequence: CATGTSSYNEQFF.

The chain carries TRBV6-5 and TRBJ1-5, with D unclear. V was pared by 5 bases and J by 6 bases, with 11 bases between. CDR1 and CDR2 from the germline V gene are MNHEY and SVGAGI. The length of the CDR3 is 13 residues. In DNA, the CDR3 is TGTGCCAGCAGTGAATTCCCGGGTCAGCCCCAGCATTTT. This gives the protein CASSEFPGQPQHF.

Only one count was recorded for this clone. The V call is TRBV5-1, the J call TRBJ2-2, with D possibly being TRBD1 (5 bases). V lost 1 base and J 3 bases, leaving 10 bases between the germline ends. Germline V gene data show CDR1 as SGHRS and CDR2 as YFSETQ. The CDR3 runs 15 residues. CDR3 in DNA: TGCGCCAGCAGCTTGTTATTAGGGGACACCGGGGAGCTGTTTTTT. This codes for CASSLLLGDTGELFF.

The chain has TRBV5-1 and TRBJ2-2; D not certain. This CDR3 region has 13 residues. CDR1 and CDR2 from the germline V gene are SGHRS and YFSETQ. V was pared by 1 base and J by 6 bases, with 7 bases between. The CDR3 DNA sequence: TGCGCCAGCAGCTTGCTAGGTTCCGGGGAGCTGTTTTTT. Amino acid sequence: CASSLLGSGELFF.

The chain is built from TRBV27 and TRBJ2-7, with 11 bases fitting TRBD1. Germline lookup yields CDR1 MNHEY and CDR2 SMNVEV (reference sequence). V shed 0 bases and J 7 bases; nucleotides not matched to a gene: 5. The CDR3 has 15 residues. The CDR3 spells CASSLSGQGAREQYF. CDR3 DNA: TGTGCCAGCAGTTTATCCGGACAGGGGGCGCGAGAGCAGTACTTC.

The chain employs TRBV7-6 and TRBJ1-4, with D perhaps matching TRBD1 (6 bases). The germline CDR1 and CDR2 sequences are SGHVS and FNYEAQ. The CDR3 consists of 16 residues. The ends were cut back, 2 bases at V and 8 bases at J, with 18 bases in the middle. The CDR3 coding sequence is TGTGCCAGCAGCTTATCAGGGGCCCCTGGAAGAGAAAAACTGTTTTTT. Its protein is CASSLSGAPGREKLFF.